This T cell receptor (beta chain) was sequenced for a study of cytomegalovirus exposure and HLA in healthy donors. Background on the study: About 200 million T cells yielded roughly 120 million unique TCR beta sequences in earlier analysis.

At sampling all donors were nominally healthy, likely with unrecorded immune exposures. PCR amplification relied on 60 Vbeta primers (plus 13 Jbeta primers). Method: immunoSEQ multiplex PCR; TCRdb's copy keeps in-frame clones and lacks some. The sample lists about 82,000 clones; about nine tenths were seen once. Whole-study findings and limits: One variant, a missense change in DCLRE1C, was linked in a later analysis to TCR beta V- and J-gene trimming. A later analysis found TCR association rates differed by HLA locus, highest for DRB1 and lowest for HLA-C.

About this clone: The antigen is not known.

Trimming removed 0 bases at V and 2 bases at J, with 17 bases between. In germline, CDR1 is LNHDA, CDR2 SQIVND (reference sequence). The CDR3 is made up of 18 amino acids. Sequencing was done on a sample of PBMCs. V gene TRBV19 combines with J gene TRBJ2-1; D not resolved. This TCR derives from a man between 18 and 29 years old in good health and CMV-seronegative. The CDR3, as DNA: TGTGCCAGTAGTATAGATCGTGATCGCAAAAGAGCCTACAATGAGCAGTTCTTC. Translating it yields CASSIDRDRKRAYNEQFF. Together with reference TRBV19 and TRBJ2-1, the CDR3 gives the full variable domain: DGGITQSPKYLFRKEGQNVTLSCEQNLNHDAMYWYRQDPGQGLRLIYYSQIVNDFQKGDIAEGYSVSREKKESFPLTVTSAQKNPTAFYLCASSIDRDRKRAYNEQFFGPGTRLTVL.